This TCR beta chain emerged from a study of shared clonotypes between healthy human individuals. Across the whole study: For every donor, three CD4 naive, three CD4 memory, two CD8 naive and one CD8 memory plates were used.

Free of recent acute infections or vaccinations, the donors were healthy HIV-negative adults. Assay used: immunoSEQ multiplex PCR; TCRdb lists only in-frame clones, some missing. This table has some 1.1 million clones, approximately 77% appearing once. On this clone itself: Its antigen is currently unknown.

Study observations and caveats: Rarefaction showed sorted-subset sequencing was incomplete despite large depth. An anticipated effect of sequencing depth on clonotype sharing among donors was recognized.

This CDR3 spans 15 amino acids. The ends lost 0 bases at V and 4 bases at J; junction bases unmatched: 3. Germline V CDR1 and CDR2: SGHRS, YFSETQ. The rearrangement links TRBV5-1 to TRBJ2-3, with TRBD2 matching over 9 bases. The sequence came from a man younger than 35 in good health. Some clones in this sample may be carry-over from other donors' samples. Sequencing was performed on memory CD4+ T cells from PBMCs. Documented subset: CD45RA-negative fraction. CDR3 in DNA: TGCGCCAGCAGCTTGGTTAGCGGGAGTGCAGATACGCAGTATTTT. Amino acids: CASSLVSGSADTQYF.